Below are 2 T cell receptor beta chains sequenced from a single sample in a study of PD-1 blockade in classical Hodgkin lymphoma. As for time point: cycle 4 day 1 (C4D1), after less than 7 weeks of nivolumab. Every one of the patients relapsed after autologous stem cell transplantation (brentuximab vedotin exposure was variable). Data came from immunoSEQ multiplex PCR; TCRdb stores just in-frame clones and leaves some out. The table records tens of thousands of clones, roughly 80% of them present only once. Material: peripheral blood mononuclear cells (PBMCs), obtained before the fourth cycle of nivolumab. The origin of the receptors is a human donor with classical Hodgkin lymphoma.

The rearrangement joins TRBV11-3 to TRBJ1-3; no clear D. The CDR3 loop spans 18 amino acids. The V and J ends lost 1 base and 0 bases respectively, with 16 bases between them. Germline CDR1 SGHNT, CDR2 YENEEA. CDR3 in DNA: TGTGCCAGCAGCTTAGGAGGCGACATTTGGAGCTCTGGAAACACCATATATTTT. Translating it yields CASSLGGDIWSSGNTIYF.

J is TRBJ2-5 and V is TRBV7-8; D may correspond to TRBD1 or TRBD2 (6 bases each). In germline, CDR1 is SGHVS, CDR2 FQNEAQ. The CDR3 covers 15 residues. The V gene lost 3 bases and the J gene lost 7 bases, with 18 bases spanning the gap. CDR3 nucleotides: TGTGCCAGCAGCTTGCGCAGGGGCATGGAGGGGACCCAGTACTTC. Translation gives CASSLRRGMEGTQYF.